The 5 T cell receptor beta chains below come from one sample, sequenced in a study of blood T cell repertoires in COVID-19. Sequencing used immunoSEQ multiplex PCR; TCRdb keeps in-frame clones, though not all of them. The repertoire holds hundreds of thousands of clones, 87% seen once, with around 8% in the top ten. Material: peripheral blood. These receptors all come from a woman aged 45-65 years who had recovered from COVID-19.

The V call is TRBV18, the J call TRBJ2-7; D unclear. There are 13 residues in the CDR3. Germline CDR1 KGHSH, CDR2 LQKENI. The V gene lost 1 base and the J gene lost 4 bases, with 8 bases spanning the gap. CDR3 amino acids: CASSPLTRYEQYF. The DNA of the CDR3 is TGTGCCAGCTCACCACTTACGAGGTACGAGCAGTACTTC.

CDR3 nucleotide sequence: TGTGCCAGCTCACCAATCGCAGGGGATGAAAAACTGTTTTTT. Translating gives CASSPIAGDEKLFF. The V gene is TRBV18, the J gene TRBJ1-4; D might be TRBD1 (6 bases). V lost 2 bases to trimming and J lost 6 bases, with 10 bases between them. Per the germline V gene, CDR1 is KGHSH and CDR2 is LQKENI. The CDR3 runs 14 residues.

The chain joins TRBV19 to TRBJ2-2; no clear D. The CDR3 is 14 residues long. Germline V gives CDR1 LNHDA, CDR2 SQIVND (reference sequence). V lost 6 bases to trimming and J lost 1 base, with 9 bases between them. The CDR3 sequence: CASRTDKNTGELFF. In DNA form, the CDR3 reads TGTGCCAGTAGAACAGATAAGAACACCGGGGAGCTGTTTTTT.

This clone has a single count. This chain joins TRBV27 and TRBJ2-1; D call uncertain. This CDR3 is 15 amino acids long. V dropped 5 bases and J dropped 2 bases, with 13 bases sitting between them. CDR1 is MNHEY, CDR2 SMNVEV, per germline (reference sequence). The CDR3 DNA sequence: TGTGCCAGCAGTCTGGGCAGCCAGCCCTACAATGAGCAGTTCTTC. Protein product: CASSLGSQPYNEQFF.

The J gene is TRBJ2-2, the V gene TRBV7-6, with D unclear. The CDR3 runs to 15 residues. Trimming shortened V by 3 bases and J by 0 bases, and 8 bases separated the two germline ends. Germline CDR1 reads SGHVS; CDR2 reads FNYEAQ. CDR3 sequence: CASSLSPANTGELFF. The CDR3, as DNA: TGTGCCAGCAGCTTGAGCCCCGCGAACACCGGGGAGCTGTTTTTT.